The present TCR beta chain was sequenced within a study of T cell repertoires in cytomegalovirus infection (dated by TCRdb to the late 2010s). Context from the whole study: Recently identified HLA-C-restricted CMV epitopes, whose presentation resists viral immunomodulation, were targeted by peptide stimulations together with well-studied HLA-B-restricted epitopes. The HLA type of each donor mattered for the analysis, because public TCR beta signatures pointed to carriage of CMV infection along with the matching HLA type.

The germline V and J ends show losses of 6 bases and 7 bases respectively, and no gene match explains 11 bases of the junction. CDR3 length: 15 amino acids, cysteine to phenylalanine. CDR3 DNA is the only sequence kept; it has 45 bases, read in frame from the first base. Sequencing took place on an Illumina HiSeq 1500. TCRdb took the public reads, trimmed them with fastp at Q25, ran MiXCR for clone calling and kept in-frame beta chains. All rows with the same CDR3 protein become a single entry with the most common DNA and genes. This sample holds some 940,000 distinct CDR3 sequences; approximately 32% were observed only once. The ten largest clones take up 10% to 15% of the sample. The full study reports these points: The ex vivo response was dominated by HLA-C-restricted CMV-specific TCR beta clonotypes, and the single most frequent clonotype in two of eight donors was supplied by these HLA-C-restricted clonotypes. In both this cohort and an independent roughly 400-donor cohort, the cumulative frequency of public TCR beta family members distinguished carriers of CMV infection plus the relevant HLA type.

Sample treatment or condition, as interpreted from the label and publication: in vitro stimulation with specific CMV peptide epitopes to enrich CMV-specific T cells. This clonotype was seen more than once but under ten times. Its target antigen remains unknown. The sample holds no much larger clone one base away, and base qualities are not on file. The specimen comprised cultured CD8+ T cells from PBMCs, sampled from culture after CMV antigen stimulation. This clonotype originated in a human donor in good health (CMV status not recorded). Some clones in this sample may be carry-over from other donors' samples. The sequence links TRBV12-3 or TRBV12-4 to TRBJ2-7; 11 bases in the middle match TRBD1. In nucleotides, the sequence is TGTGCCAGCAGCCCCATTGAGGACAGGGGGCTTGAGCAGTACTTC. Translated, it gives CASSPIEDRGLEQYF.